This is a list of T cell receptor beta chains from one sample in a study of blood T cell repertoires in COVID-19. Sequencing was performed with immunoSEQ multiplex PCR; in TCRdb, only in-frame clones are kept and a portion is missing. The profile covers about 300,000 clones, with roughly 86% appearing a single time and approximately 2% taken by the ten largest. Sequencing was carried out using peripheral blood. The source of these receptors is a woman in her thirties with COVID-19, enrolled during active disease. Both conserved end residues are part of each CDR3. D genes are given only for firm matches. Part of the rows lack a size; the others show once, few, many or a class for expanded clones.

D gene: NA; V gene: TRBV27; clone size: NA; J gene: TRBJ1-1; CDR3 protein: CASSSGFNTEAFF; CDR3 DNA: TGTGCCAGCAGTTCCGGGTTTAACACTGAAGCTTTCTTT
D gene: NA; V gene: TRBV5-4; clone size: NA; J gene: TRBJ2-6; CDR3 protein: CASSTRQVLGANVLTF; CDR3 DNA: TGTGCCAGCAGCACACGACAGGTCCTCGGGGCCAACGTCCTGACTTTC
D gene: NA; V gene: TRBV6-5; clone size: NA; J gene: TRBJ1-1; CDR3 protein: CASTPRGGLGTEAFF; CDR3 DNA: TGTGCCAGCACTCCCCGGGGGGGATTGGGCACTGAAGCTTTCTTT
D gene: TRBD1; V gene: TRBV5-1; clone size: NA; J gene: TRBJ1-6; CDR3 protein: CASSPRDREYNSPLHF; CDR3 DNA: TGCGCCAGCAGCCCCCGGGACAGGGAATATAATTCACCCCTCCACTTT
D gene: NA; V gene: TRBV7-8; clone size: NA; J gene: TRBJ1-6; CDR3 protein: CASSPELSSYNSPLHF; CDR3 DNA: TGTGCCAGCAGCCCGGAGCTGAGCTCCTATAATTCACCCCTCCACTTT
D gene: NA; V gene: TRBV15; clone size: many; J gene: TRBJ1-5; CDR3 protein: CATSDSYSNQPQHF; CDR3 DNA: TGTGCCACCTCCGACAGCTATAGCAATCAGCCCCAGCATTTT
D gene: TRBD2; V gene: TRBV4-1; clone size: NA; J gene: TRBJ2-2; CDR3 protein: CASSFVGGRGAHPNTGELFF; CDR3 DNA: TGCGCCAGCAGCTTCGTAGGAGGGCGGGGGGCCCACCCCAACACCGGGGAGCTGTTTTTT
D gene: NA; V gene: TRBV5-1; clone size: NA; J gene: TRBJ2-2; CDR3 protein: CASMAGFVSGELFF; CDR3 DNA: TGCGCCAGCATGGCAGGGTTTGTATCCGGGGAGCTGTTTTTT
D gene: TRBD2; V gene: TRBV5-1; clone size: NA; J gene: TRBJ2-5; CDR3 protein: CASSPGRREQETQYF; CDR3 DNA: TGCGCCAGCAGCCCCGGGAGGAGGGAACAAGAGACCCAGTACTTC
D gene: NA; V gene: TRBV6-5; clone size: NA; J gene: TRBJ1-2; CDR3 protein: CASSYSPRNYGYTF; CDR3 DNA: TGTGCCAGCAGTTACTCTCCTAGAAACTATGGCTACACCTTC
D gene: NA; V gene: TRBV11-2; clone size: NA; J gene: TRBJ2-2; CDR3 protein: CASSLGLNTGELFF; CDR3 DNA: TGTGCCAGCAGCTTAGGGCTCAACACCGGGGAGCTGTTTTTT
D gene: TRBD2; V gene: TRBV7-2; clone size: NA; J gene: TRBJ2-7; CDR3 protein: CASTHPDSGGDEQYF; CDR3 DNA: TGTGCCAGCACCCACCCGGATAGCGGGGGCGACGAGCAGTACTTC
D gene: NA; V gene: TRBV30; clone size: NA; J gene: TRBJ1-2; CDR3 protein: CAWSVTGVGGYTF; CDR3 DNA: TGTGCCTGGAGTGTAACGGGGGTAGGTGGCTACACCTTC
D gene: TRBD1; V gene: TRBV30; clone size: NA; J gene: TRBJ1-5; CDR3 protein: CAWSSQQQGILSNQPQHF; CDR3 DNA: TGTGCCTGGAGCTCCCAGCAACAGGGGATTTTAAGCAATCAGCCCCAGCATTTT
D gene: TRBD1; V gene: TRBV5-5; clone size: NA; J gene: TRBJ2-3; CDR3 protein: CASSPSRGSTDTQYF; CDR3 DNA: TGTGCCAGCAGCCCGAGCAGGGGGAGCACAGATACGCAGTATTTT
D gene: TRBD1; V gene: TRBV5-1; clone size: NA; J gene: TRBJ1-2; CDR3 protein: CASSAEAGQGANGYTF; CDR3 DNA: TGCGCCAGCAGCGCGGAGGCGGGACAGGGGGCGAATGGCTACACCTTC
D gene: NA; V gene: TRBV30; clone size: NA; J gene: TRBJ1-1; CDR3 protein: CAWSVRGEAFF; CDR3 DNA: TGTGCCTGGAGTGTACGAGGTGAAGCTTTCTTT
D gene: TRBD1; V gene: TRBV5-1; clone size: NA; J gene: TRBJ2-1; CDR3 protein: CASKGTDYNEQFF; CDR3 DNA: TGCGCCAGCAAGGGGACAGACTACAATGAGCAGTTCTTC
D gene: NA; V gene: TRBV5-4; clone size: NA; J gene: TRBJ1-1; CDR3 protein: CASSLETGNTEAFF; CDR3 DNA: TGTGCCAGCAGCTTGGAGACGGGGAACACTGAAGCTTTCTTT
D gene: NA; V gene: TRBV3-1/TRBV3-2; clone size: NA; J gene: TRBJ1-6; CDR3 protein: CASSQREYNSPLHF; CDR3 DNA: TGTGCCAGCAGCCAGAGGGAATATAATTCACCCCTCCACTTT
D gene: NA; V gene: TRBV15; clone size: NA; J gene: TRBJ2-2; CDR3 protein: CATSRRDSLTGELFF; CDR3 DNA: TGTGCCACCAGCAGAAGGGACTCTTTAACCGGGGAGCTGTTTTTT
D gene: NA; V gene: TRBV19; clone size: once; J gene: TRBJ1-1; CDR3 protein: CASSYQGPSEAFF; CDR3 DNA: TGTGCCAGTAGTTATCAGGGGCCCTCGGAAGCTTTCTTT
D gene: NA; V gene: TRBV6-5; clone size: NA; J gene: TRBJ1-1; CDR3 protein: CASSPQGMEAFF; CDR3 DNA: TGTGCCAGCAGTCCTCAGGGTATGGAAGCTTTCTTT
D gene: NA; V gene: TRBV5-4; clone size: NA; J gene: TRBJ1-1; CDR3 protein: CASSKEWRGRSTEAFF; CDR3 DNA: TGTGCCAGCAGCAAGGAGTGGAGGGGTCGAAGTACTGAAGCTTTCTTT
D gene: TRBD2; V gene: TRBV5-4; clone size: NA; J gene: TRBJ2-2; CDR3 protein: CASSRAGGPSGELFF; CDR3 DNA: TGTGCCAGCAGCCGAGCGGGGGGGCCATCCGGGGAGCTGTTTTTT
D gene: TRBD2; V gene: TRBV4-3; clone size: NA; J gene: TRBJ2-2; CDR3 protein: CASSQGLAGGVGELFF; CDR3 DNA: TGCGCCAGCAGCCAGGGACTAGCGGGGGGCGTCGGGGAGCTGTTTTTT
D gene: TRBD1; V gene: TRBV28; clone size: NA; J gene: TRBJ2-4; CDR3 protein: CASSDRAAKNIQYF; CDR3 DNA: TGTGCCAGCAGCGACAGGGCTGCCAAAAACATTCAGTACTTC
D gene: TRBD1; V gene: TRBV27; clone size: NA; J gene: TRBJ1-2; CDR3 protein: CASGTEGSNYGYTF; CDR3 DNA: TGTGCCAGCGGGACAGAGGGCTCCAACTATGGCTACACCTTC
D gene: TRBD1; V gene: TRBV5-8; clone size: NA; J gene: TRBJ1-5; CDR3 protein: CASSRTGTERSQPQHF; CDR3 DNA: TGTGCCAGCAGTAGGACCGGGACAGAGCGGTCTCAGCCCCAGCATTTT
D gene: NA; V gene: TRBV6-5; clone size: NA; J gene: TRBJ1-2; CDR3 protein: CASSQQQGLYGYTF; CDR3 DNA: TGTGCCAGCAGTCAGCAACAGGGATTATATGGCTACACCTTC
D gene: TRBD1; V gene: TRBV6-5; clone size: NA; J gene: TRBJ1-1; CDR3 protein: CASSYDGQGANTEAFF; CDR3 DNA: TGTGCCAGCAGTTACGATGGACAGGGGGCGAACACTGAAGCTTTCTTT
D gene: NA; V gene: TRBV4-3; clone size: NA; J gene: TRBJ1-3; CDR3 protein: CASSLGDYLSSPIYF; CDR3 DNA: TGCGCCAGCAGCCTCGGGGACTACCTCTCGAGCCCCATATATTTT
D gene: TRBD2; V gene: TRBV25-1; clone size: NA; J gene: TRBJ2-1; CDR3 protein: CASNWGGNEQFF; CDR3 DNA: TGTGCCAGCAATTGGGGGGGCAATGAGCAGTTCTTC
D gene: NA; V gene: TRBV2; clone size: NA; J gene: TRBJ2-7; CDR3 protein: CASRSRRVLYEQYF; CDR3 DNA: TGTGCCAGCAGGAGCCGGAGGGTTCTCTACGAGCAGTACTTC
D gene: NA; V gene: TRBV15; clone size: NA; J gene: TRBJ1-5; CDR3 protein: CATSGANQPQHF; CDR3 DNA: TGTGCCACCAGCGGGGCCAATCAGCCCCAGCATTTT
D gene: TRBD2; V gene: TRBV7-9; clone size: NA; J gene: TRBJ2-1; CDR3 protein: CASSSRGDYNEQFF; CDR3 DNA: TGTGCCAGCAGCTCCCGGGGGGATTACAATGAGCAGTTCTTC
D gene: NA; V gene: TRBV7-6; clone size: NA; J gene: TRBJ2-1; CDR3 protein: CASSLGWGGADEQFF; CDR3 DNA: TGTGCCAGCAGCTTAGGTTGGGGGGGGGCCGATGAGCAGTTCTTC
D gene: TRBD1; V gene: TRBV7-9; clone size: NA; J gene: TRBJ1-2; CDR3 protein: CASSLGDSGLYVYGYTF; CDR3 DNA: TGTGCCAGCAGCTTAGGGGACAGCGGACTCTATGTCTATGGCTACACCTTC
D gene: TRBD1; V gene: TRBV7-2; clone size: NA; J gene: TRBJ1-5; CDR3 protein: CASSLDRGANQPQHF; CDR3 DNA: TGTGCCAGCAGCTTGGACAGGGGCGCCAATCAGCCCCAGCATTTT
D gene: NA; V gene: TRBV2; clone size: NA; J gene: TRBJ1-1; CDR3 protein: CASSATGYTEAFF; CDR3 DNA: TGTGCCAGCAGTGCAACAGGGTACACTGAAGCTTTCTTT
D gene: NA; V gene: TRBV5-1; clone size: NA; J gene: TRBJ1-2; CDR3 protein: CASSLNGGYTF; CDR3 DNA: TGCGCCAGCAGCTTGAACGGGGGCTACACCTTC
D gene: NA; V gene: TRBV2; clone size: NA; J gene: TRBJ1-2; CDR3 protein: CASSDEVIYGYTF; CDR3 DNA: TGTGCCAGCAGTGATGAGGTAATCTATGGCTACACCTTC